This T cell receptor (beta chain) was captured by sequencing in a study of T cell changes during pregnancy in multiple sclerosis. Per the germline V gene, CDR1 is MNHEY and CDR2 is SVGAGI. The V gene lost 10 bases and the J gene lost 0 bases, with 10 bases spanning the gap. CDR3 size: 13 residues. The table came from immunoSEQ multiplex PCR; TCRdb's copy has only in-frame clones and leaves some out. The sample has fewer than 65,000 clones, 91% seen once. The source material was peripheral blood, sampled before pregnancy. This receptor was obtained from a female donor with multiple sclerosis, enrolled in a pregnancy study. The J gene is TRBJ1-3, the V gene TRBV6-5, with D unclear. CDR3 sequence (DNA): TGTGCCACCAGAGCTATCTCTGGAAACACCATATATTTT. Translating gives CATRAISGNTIYF.